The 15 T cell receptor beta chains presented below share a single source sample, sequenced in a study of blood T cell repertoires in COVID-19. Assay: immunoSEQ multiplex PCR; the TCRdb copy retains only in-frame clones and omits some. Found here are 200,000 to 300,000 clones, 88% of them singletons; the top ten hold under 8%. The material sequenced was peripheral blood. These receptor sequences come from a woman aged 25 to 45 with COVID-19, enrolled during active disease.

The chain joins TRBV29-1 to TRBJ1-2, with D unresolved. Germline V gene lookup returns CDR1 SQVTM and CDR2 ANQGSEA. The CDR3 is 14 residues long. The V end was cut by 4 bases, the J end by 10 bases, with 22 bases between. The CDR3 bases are TGCAGCGTTGTCTGGGTGGGAACGGAGGGAATCTACACCTTC. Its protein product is CSVVWVGTEGIYTF.

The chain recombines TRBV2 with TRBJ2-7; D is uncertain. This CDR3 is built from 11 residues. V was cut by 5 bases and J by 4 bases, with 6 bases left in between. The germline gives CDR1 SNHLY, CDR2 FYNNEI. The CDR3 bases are TGTGCCAGCAGTTCGGAGTACGAGCAGTACGTC. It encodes CASSSEYEQYV.

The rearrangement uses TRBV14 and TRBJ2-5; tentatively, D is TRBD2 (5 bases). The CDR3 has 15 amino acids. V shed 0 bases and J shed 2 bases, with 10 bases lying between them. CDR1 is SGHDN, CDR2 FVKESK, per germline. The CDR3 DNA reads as TGTGCCAGCAGCCAAGACTCCGGGATGCAAGAGACCCAGTACTTC. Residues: CASSQDSGMQETQYF.

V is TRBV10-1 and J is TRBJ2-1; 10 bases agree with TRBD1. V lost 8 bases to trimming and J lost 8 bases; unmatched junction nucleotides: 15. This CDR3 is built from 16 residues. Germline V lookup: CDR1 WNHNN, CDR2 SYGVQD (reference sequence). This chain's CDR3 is CASGQGDEIQFHEQFF. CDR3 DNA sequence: TGCGCCAGCGGACAGGGGGACGAAATCCAATTCCATGAGCAGTTCTTC.

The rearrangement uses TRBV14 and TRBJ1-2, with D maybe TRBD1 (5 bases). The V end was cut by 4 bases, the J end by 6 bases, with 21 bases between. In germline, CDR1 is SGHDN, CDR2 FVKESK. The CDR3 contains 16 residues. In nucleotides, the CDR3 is TGTGCCAGCAGCCGAGACTCATGGGGGGGACGGCATGGCTACACCTTC. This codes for CASSRDSWGGRHGYTF.

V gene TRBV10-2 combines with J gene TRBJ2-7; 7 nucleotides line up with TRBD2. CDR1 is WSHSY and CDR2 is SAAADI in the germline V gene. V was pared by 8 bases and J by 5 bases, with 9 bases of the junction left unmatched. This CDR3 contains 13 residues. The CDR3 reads CASSLAGVDEQYV. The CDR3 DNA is TGCGCCAGCTCTTTGGCGGGAGTGGACGAGCAGTACGTC.

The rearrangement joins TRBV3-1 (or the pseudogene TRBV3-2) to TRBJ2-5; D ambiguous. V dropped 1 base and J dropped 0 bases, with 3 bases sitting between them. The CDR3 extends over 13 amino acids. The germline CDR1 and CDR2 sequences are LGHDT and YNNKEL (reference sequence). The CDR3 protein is CASSQANQETQYF. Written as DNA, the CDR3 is TGTGCCAGCAGCCAAGCCAACCAAGAGACCCAGTACTTC.

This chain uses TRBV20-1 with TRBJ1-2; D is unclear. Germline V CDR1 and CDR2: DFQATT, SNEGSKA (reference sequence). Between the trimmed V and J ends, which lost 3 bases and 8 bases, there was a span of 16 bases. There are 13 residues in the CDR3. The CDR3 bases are TGCAGTGCTAGTCTGTCGGGTTTCAAGGGCTACACCTTC. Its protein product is CSASLSGFKGYTF.

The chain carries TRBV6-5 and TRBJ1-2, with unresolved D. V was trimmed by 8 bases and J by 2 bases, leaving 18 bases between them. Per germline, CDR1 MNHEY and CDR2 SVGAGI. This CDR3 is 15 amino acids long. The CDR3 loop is CASSYPGRSNYGYTF. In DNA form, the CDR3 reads TGTGCCAGCTCGTACCCAGGAAGATCGAACTATGGCTACACCTTC.

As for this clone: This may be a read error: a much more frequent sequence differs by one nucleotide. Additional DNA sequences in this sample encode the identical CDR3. The CDR3 region is CASSLAGVGYTF. The CDR3 coding sequence is TGTGCCAGCAGCTTAGCGGGAGTTGGCTACACCTTC. The genes are TRBV11-2 and TRBJ1-2; no clear D gene. The CDR3 is 12 amino acids. From germline, CDR1 is SGHAT and CDR2 FQNNGV. V was clipped by 1 base and J by 7 bases, with 7 bases between them.

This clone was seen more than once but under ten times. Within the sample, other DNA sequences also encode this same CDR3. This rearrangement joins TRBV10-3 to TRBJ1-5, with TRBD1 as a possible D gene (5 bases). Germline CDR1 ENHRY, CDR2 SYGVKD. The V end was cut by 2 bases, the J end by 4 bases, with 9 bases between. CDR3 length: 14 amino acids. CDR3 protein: CAISETGGNQPQHF. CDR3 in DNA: TGTGCCATCAGTGAGACCGGGGGTAATCAGCCCCAGCATTTT.

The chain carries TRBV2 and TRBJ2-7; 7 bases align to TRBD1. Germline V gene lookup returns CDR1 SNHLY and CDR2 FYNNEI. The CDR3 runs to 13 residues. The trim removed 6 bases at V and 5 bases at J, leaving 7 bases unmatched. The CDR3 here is CASRVQGVDEQYV. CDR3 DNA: TGTGCCAGCAGGGTCCAGGGGGTGGACGAGCAGTACGTC.

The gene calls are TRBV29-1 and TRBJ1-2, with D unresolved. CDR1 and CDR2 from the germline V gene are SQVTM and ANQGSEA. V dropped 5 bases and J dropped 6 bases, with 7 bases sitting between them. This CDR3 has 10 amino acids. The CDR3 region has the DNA TGCAGCGTTTTGGAGGATGGCTACACCTTC. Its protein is CSVLEDGYTF.

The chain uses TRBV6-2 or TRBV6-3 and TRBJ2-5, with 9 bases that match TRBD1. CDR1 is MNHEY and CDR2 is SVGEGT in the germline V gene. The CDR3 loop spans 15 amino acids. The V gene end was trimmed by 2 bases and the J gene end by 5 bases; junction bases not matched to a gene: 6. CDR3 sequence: CASSYRGQGGETQYF. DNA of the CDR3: TGTGCCAGCAGTTACCGGGGACAGGGCGGGGAGACCCAGTACTTC.

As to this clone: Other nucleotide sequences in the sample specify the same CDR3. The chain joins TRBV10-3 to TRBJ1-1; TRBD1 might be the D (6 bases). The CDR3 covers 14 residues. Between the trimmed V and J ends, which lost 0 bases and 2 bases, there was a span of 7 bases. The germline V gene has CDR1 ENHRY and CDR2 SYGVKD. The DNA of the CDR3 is TGTGCCATCAGTGAGTCACAGGGTAACACTGAAGCTTTCTTT. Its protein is CAISESQGNTEAFF.